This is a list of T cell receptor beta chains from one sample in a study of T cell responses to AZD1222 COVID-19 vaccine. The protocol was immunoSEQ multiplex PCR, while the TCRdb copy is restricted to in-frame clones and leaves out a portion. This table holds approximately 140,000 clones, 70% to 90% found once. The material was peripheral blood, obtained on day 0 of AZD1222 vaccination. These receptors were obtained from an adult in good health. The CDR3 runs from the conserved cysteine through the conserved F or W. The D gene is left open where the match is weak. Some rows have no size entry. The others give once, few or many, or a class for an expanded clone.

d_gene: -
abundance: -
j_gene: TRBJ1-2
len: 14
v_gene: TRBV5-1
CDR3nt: TGCGCCAGCAGCGTAGGGACGGTGAACTATGGCTACACCTTC
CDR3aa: CASSVGTVNYGYTF

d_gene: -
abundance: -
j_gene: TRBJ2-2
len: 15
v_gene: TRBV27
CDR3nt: TGTGCCAGCAGTTTCTTAGCGGTAAACACCGGGGAGCTGTTTTTT
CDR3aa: CASSFLAVNTGELFF

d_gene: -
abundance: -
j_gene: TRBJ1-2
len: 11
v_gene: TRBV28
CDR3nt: TGTGCCAGCGGGGGGGGCTATGGCTACACCTTC
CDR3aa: CASGGGYGYTF

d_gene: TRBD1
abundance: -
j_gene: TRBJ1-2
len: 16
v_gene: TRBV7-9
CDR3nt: TGTGCCAGCAGGCCGCTAATACAGGGGGCAGGGCATGGCTACACCTTC
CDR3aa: CASRPLIQGAGHGYTF

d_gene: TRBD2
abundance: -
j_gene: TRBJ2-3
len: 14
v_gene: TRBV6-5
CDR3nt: TGTGCCAGCAAGACTAGCGGGAGGGGGGATACGCAGTATTTT
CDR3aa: CASKTSGRGDTQYF

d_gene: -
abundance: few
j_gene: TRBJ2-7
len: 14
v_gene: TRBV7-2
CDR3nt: TGTGCCAGCAGGGCCTCCTTGGGGGCCAACGAGCAGTACTTC
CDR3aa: CASRASLGANEQYF

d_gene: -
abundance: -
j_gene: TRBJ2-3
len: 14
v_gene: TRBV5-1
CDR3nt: TGCGCCAGCAGCCCCCCGGGGGGCACAGATACGCAGTATTTT
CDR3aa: CASSPPGGTDTQYF

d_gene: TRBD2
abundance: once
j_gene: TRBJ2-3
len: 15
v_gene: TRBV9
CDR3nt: TGTGCCAGCAGCGTGAGCGGGGTTAGCACAGATACGCAGTATTTT
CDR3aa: CASSVSGVSTDTQYF

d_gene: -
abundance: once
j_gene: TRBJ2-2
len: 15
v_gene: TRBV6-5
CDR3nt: TGTGCCAGCAGTTACGGGGCTGGGCCCACCGGGGAGCTGTTTTTT
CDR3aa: CASSYGAGPTGELFF

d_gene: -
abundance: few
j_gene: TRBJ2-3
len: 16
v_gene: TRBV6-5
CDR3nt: TGTGCCAGCAGTTACGGGGCGGGAATTAGCACAGATACGCAGTATTTT
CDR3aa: CASSYGAGISTDTQYF

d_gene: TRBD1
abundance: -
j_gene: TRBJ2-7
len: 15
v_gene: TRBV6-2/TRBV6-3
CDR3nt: TGTGCCAGCAACCCCCAGGGCAGGGGGACATACGAGCAGTACTTC
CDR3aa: CASNPQGRGTYEQYF

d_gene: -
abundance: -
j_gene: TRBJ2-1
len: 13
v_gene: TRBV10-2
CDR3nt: TGCGCCAGCAGTGACACCTCCGTCAATGAGCAGTTCTTC
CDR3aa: CASSDTSVNEQFF

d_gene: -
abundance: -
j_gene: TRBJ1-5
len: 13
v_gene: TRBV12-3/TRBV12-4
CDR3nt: TGTGCCAGCAGTGTACAGGGAAATCAGCCCCAGCATTTT
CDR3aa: CASSVQGNQPQHF

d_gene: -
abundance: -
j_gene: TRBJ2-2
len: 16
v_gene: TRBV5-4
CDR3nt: TGTGCCAGCAGCCCGAAGACAGGGAGGGACACCGGGGAGCTGTTTTTT
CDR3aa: CASSPKTGRDTGELFF

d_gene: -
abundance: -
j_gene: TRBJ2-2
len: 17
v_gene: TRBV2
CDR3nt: TGTGCCAGCAGTGAAGCCCTCCCGGCGGCGAACACCGGGGAGCTGTTTTTT
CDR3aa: CASSEALPAANTGELFF

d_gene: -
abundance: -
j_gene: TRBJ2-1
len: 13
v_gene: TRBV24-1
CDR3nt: TGTGCCACCAGTGATTTCGGAGGAAATGAGCAGTTCTTC
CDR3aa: CATSDFGGNEQFF

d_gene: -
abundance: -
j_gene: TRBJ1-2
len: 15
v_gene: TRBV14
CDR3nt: TGTGCCAGCAGCCCTACCGAATGGGGGGCGAAGGGCTACACCTTC
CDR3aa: CASSPTEWGAKGYTF

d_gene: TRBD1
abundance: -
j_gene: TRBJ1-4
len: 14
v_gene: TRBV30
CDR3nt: TGTGCCTGGAGAGACGGGACAGGATATGAAAAACTGTTTTTT
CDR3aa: CAWRDGTGYEKLFF

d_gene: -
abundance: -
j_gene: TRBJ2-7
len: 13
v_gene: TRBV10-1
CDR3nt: TGCGCCTCTCCGAAAAGCTTGGTCGCCGAGCAGTACTTC
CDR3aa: CASPKSLVAEQYF

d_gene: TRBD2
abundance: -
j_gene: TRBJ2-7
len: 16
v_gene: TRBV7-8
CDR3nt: TGTGCCAGCAGCTTTCAAAGCGGGAGGGCTTCCTACGAGCAGTACTTC
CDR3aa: CASSFQSGRASYEQYF

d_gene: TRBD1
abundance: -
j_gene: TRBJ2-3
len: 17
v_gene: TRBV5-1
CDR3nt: TGCGCCAGCAGCACAGGGGGCGTTTTAAGCCGCACAGATACGCAGTATTTT
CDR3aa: CASSTGGVLSRTDTQYF

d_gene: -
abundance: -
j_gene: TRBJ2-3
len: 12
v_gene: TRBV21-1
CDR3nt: TGTGCCAGCAGCAACGCCCCCTATACGCAGTATTTT
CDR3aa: CASSNAPYTQYF

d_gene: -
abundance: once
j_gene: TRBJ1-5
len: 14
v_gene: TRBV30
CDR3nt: TGTGCCTGGAGTGTACAGGGAGGGCTTCAGCCCCAGCATTTT
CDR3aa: CAWSVQGGLQPQHF

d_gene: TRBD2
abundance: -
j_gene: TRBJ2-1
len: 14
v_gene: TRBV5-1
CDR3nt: TGCGCCAGCAGTCGGGCTAGCGGGAGTAACGAGCAGTTCTTC
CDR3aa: CASSRASGSNEQFF

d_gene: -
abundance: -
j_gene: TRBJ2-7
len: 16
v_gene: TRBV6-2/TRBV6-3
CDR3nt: TGTGCCAGCAGTTTCCCCCGCGGGATAGTATCCTACGAGCAGTACTTC
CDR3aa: CASSFPRGIVSYEQYF

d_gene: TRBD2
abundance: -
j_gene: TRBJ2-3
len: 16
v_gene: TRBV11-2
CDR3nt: TGTGCCAGCAGCTTAGGGCTAGCGGGAGCGGGAGATACGCAGTATTTT
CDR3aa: CASSLGLAGAGDTQYF

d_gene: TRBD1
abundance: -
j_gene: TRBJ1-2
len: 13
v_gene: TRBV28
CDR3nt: TGTGCCAGCAGTCCTACAGGGGTCTATGGCTACACCTTC
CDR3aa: CASSPTGVYGYTF

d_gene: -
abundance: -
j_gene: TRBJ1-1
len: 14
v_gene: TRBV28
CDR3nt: TGTGCCAGCAGTCCCCCTCACTCAAACACTGAAGCTTTCTTT
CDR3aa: CASSPPHSNTEAFF

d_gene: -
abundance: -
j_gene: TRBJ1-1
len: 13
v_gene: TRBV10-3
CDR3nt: TGTGCCATCAACCCGGGCCGGGGCACTGAAGCTTTCTTT
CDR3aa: CAINPGRGTEAFF

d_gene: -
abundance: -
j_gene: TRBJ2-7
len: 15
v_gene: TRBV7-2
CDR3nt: TGTGCCAGCAGCTTAGGTAGCGGTAACTCCTACGAGCAGTACTTC
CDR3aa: CASSLGSGNSYEQYF

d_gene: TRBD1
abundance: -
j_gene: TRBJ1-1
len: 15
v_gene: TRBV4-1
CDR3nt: TGCGCCAGCAGCCAACCGAAAACAGGGGGCACTGAAGCTTTCTTT
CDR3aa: CASSQPKTGGTEAFF

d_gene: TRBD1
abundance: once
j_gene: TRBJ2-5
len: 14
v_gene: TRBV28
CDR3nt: TGTGCCAGCAGTTTGGGGACAGTCCAAGAGACCCAGTACTTC
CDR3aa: CASSLGTVQETQYF

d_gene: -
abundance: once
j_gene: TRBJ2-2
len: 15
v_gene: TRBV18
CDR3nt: TGTGCCAGCTCACCACGAGGAGGCTCTACCGGGGAGCTGTTTTTT
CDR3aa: CASSPRGGSTGELFF

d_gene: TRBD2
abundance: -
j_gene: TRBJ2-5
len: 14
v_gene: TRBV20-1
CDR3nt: TGCAGTGCTAGTAGCGGGACTAGCGCAGAGACCCAGTACTTC
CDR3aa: CSASSGTSAETQYF

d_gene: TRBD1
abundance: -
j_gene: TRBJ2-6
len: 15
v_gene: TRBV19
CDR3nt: TGTGCCAGTGGACAGGGCTCCTCTGGGGCCAACGTCCTGACTTTC
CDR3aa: CASGQGSSGANVLTF

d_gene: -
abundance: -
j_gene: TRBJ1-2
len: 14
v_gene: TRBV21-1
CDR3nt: TGTGCCAGCTTGAATGGCTCGAGATCAAATGGCTACACCTTC
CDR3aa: CASLNGSRSNGYTF

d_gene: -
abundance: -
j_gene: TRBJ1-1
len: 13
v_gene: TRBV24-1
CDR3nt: TGTGCCACCAGTGCGGGAAGGGCTGAGGAGGCTTTCTTT
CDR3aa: CATSAGRAEEAFF

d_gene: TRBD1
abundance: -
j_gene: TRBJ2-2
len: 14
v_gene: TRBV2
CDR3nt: TGTGCCATCCCGGGACAGGGGGACACCGGGGAGCTGTTTTTT
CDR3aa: CAIPGQGDTGELFF

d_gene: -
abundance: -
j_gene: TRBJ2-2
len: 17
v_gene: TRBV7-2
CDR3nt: TGTGCCAGCAGCAGCCGAAAGGGCCAGCCGAACACCGGGGAGCTGTTTTTT
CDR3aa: CASSSRKGQPNTGELFF

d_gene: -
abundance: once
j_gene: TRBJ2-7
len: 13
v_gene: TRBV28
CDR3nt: TGTGCCAGCAGTTTAAGGCAGGGCCACGAGCAGTACTTC
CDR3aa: CASSLRQGHEQYF

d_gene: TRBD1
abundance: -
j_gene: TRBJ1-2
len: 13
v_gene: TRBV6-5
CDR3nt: TGTGCCAGCAGTCCAACAGGGGACTATGGCTACACCTTC
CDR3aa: CASSPTGDYGYTF

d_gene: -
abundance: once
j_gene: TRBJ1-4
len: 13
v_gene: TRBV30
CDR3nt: TGTGCCTGGAGAGGGGGTCCTAATGAAAAACTGTTTTTT
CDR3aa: CAWRGGPNEKLFF

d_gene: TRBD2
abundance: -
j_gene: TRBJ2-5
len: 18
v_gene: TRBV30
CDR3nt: TGTGCCTGGAGTGTACTGGGATTTCTAGCGGGAGGGCAGAAGACCCAGTACTTC
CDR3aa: CAWSVLGFLAGGQKTQYF

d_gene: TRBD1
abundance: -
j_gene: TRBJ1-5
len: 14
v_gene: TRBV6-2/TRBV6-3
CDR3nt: TGTGCCAGCAGTTCGACAGGGAGGACTCAGCCCCAGCATTTT
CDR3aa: CASSSTGRTQPQHF

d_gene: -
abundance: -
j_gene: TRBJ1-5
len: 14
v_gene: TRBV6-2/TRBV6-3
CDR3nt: TGTGCCAGCAGTTATACCCGGGGTGGTCAGCCCCAGCATTTT
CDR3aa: CASSYTRGGQPQHF

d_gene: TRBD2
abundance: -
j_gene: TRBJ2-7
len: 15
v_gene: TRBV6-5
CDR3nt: TGTGCCAGCAGTCCGACTAGCGGGCAAACAAGCGAGCAGTACTTC
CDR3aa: CASSPTSGQTSEQYF

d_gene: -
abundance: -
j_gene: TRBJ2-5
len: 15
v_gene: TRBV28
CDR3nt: TGTGCCAGCAGTTTAGAGAGGGACATCCCGGGGACCCAGTACTTC
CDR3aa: CASSLERDIPGTQYF

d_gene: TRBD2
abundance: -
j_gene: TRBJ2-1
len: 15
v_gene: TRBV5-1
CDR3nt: TGCGCCAGCAGCTTCCTGGCGGGAGTAATCAATGAGCAGTTCTTC
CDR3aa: CASSFLAGVINEQFF

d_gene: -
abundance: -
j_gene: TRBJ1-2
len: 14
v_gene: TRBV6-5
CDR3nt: TGTGCCAGCAGAGAGTCCGGGTCTAACTATGGCTACACCTTC
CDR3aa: CASRESGSNYGYTF

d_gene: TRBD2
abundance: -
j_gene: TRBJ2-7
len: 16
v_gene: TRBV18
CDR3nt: TGTGCCAGCTCACGGGCTAGCGGAGGGAGCTCCTACGAGCAGTACTTC
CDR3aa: CASSRASGGSSYEQYF

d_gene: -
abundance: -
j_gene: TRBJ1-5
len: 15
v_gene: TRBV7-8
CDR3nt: TGTGCCAGCAGCTTAGGCAGGTTGGGCAATCAGCCCCAGCATTTT
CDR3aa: CASSLGRLGNQPQHF

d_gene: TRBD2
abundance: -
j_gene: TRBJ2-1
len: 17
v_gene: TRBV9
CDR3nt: TGTGCCAGCAGCGACCGACTAGCGGAAAGCTCCTACAATGAGCAGTTCTTC
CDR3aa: CASSDRLAESSYNEQFF

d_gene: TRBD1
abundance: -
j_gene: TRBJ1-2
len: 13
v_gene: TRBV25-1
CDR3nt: TGTGCCAGCAGACCGGGACAGTGGGATGGCTACACCTTC
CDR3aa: CASRPGQWDGYTF

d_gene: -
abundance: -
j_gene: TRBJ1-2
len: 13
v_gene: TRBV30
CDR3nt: TGTGCCTGGAGTCGTCCAGGGATCTATGGCTACACCTTC
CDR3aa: CAWSRPGIYGYTF

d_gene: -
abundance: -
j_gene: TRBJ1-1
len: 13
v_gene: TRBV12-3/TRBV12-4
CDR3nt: TGTGCCAGCAGTTTAAAGGAGAACACTGAAGCTTTCTTT
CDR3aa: CASSLKENTEAFF

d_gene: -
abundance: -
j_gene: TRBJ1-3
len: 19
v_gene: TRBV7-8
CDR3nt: TGTGCCAGCAGCTTAGGGTTCCGGGGGGGCAAACAGGCTGGAAACACCATATATTTT
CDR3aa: CASSLGFRGGKQAGNTIYF